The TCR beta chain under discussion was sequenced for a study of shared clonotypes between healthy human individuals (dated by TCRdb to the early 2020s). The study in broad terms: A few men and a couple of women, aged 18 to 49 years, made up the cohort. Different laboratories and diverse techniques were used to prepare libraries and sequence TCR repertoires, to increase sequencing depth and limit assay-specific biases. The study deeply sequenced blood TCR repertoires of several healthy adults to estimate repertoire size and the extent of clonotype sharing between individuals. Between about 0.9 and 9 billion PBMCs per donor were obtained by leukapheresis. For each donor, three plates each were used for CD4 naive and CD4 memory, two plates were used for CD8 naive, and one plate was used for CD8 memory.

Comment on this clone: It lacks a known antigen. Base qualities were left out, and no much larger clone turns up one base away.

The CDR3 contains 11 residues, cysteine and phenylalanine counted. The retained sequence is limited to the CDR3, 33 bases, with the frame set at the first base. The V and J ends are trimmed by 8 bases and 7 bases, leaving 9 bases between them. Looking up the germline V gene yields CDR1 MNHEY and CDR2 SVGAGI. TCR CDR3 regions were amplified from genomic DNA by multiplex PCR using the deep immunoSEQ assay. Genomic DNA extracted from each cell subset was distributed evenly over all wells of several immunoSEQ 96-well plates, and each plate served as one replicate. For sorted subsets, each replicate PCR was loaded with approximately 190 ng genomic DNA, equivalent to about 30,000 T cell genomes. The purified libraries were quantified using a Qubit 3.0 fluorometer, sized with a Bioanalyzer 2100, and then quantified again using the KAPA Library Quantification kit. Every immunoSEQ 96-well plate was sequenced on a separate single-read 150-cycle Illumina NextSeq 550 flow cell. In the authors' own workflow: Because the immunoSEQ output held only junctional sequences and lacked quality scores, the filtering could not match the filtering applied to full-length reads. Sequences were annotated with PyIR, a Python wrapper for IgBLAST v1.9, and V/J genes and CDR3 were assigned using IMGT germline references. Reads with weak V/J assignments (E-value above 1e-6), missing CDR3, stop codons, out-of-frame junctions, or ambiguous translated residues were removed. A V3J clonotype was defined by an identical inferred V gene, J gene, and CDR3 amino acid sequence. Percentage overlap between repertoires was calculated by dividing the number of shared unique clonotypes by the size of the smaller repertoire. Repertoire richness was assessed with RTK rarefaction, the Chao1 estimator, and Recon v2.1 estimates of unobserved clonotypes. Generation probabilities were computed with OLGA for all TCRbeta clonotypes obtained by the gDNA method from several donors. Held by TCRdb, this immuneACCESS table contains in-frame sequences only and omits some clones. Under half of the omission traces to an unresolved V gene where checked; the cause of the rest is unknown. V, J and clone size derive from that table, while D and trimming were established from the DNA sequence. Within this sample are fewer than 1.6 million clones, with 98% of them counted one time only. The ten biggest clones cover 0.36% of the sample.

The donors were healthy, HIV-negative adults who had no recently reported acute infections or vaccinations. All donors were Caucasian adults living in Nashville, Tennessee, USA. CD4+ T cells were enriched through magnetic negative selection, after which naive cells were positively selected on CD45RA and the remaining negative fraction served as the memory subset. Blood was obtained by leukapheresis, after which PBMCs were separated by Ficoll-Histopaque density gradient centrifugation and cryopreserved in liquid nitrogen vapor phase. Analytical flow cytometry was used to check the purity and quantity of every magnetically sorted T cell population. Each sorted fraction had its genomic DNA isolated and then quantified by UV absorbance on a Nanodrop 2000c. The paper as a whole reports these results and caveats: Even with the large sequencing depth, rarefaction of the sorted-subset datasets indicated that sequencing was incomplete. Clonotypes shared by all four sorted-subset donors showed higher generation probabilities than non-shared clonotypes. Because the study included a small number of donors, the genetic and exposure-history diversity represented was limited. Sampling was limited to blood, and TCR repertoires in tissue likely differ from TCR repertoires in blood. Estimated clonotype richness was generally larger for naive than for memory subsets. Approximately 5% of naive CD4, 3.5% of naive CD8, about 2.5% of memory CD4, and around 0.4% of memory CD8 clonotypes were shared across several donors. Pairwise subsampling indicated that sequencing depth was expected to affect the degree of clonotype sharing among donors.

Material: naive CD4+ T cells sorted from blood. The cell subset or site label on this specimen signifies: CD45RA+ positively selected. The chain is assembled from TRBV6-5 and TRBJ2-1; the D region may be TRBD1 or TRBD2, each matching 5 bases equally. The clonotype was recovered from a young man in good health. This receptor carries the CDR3 CASWGRNEQFF. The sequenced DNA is TGTGCCAGCTGGGGACGGAATGAGCAGTTCTTC.